The sequence of this T cell receptor beta chain was determined in a study of somatic mutations in cytotoxic T cells in rheumatoid arthritis. By positive magnetic bead selection, CD4+ and CD8+ cells were isolated, and their purity was checked by flow cytometry. A remark on this clone: The target antigen is unknown.

V was clipped by 0 bases and J by 7 bases; unmatched bases: 0. CDR3 length equals 13 residues. The germline V gene has CDR1 MRHNA and CDR2 SNTAGT. Findings and caveats of the study: The study found that the largest CD8+ clone exceeded 20% of CD8+ cells in about an eighth of the roughly 65 patients. TRBV07 appeared slightly underrepresented in the rheumatoid arthritis patients. That finding was not adjusted to account for multiple comparisons. A rise in CD8+ clonality with age was seen in rheumatoid arthritis patients but not in healthy controls.

Using immunoSEQ multiplex PCR, the repertoire was profiled, and TCRdb retains in-frame clones only, with some absent. The table lists about 20,000 clones, around 84% of them singletons. The rearrangement uses TRBV6-4 and TRBJ1-2, with TRBD1 matching over 9 bases. The TCR comes from a woman in her 50s in good health. What was sequenced was CD8+ T cells sorted from blood. The CDR3 sequence: CASSDSDRGGYTF. The CDR3 DNA follows: TGTGCCAGCAGTGACTCGGACAGGGGTGGCTACACCTTC.